Described below is a single TCR beta chain sequence and its context. Its target is not known. Measured with immunoSEQ multiplex PCR; TCRdb has only the in-frame clones, and not every one. Here the sample spans about 170,000 clones, 80% to 95% being singletons. The CDR3 covers 16 residues. Germline V lookup: CDR1 SGDLS, CDR2 YYNGEE. Trimming cost V 2 bases and J 3 bases; bases outside gene matches: 9. These data are taken from a study of T cell responses to AZD1222 COVID-19 vaccine. The wider study: Pooled samples include second doses given at about 4 or 12 weeks. Whole-study results and caveats: Only five or six people who got AZD1222 tested seropositive at baseline. Clonal diversity was possibly underestimated; the donors were predominantly white British and more often female. Reports say nearly half of spike-specific TCRs go after unmutated variant regions.

The clonotype originates from an adult in good health. The chain links TRBV9 to TRBJ2-3, with 7 bases that match TRBD2. The sequencing here drew on peripheral blood, taken on day 0 of AZD1222 vaccination. CDR3 in DNA: TGTGCCAGCAGCGTCACCCAGCCGGGAGGTACAGATACGCAGTATTTT. Amino acid sequence: CASSVTQPGGTDTQYF.